This T cell receptor beta chain was recorded in a study of T-cell reconstitution after alpha-beta-depleted transplantation in children. Unique molecular identifiers tagged the TCRbeta library. MiXCR, applied by TCRdb to the PCR reads, yields one record per CDR3 protein. The sample has about 540,000 distinct CDR3 sequences; about 17% are singletons. The germline V gene encodes CDR1 DFQATT and CDR2 SNEGSKA (reference sequence). V dropped 5 bases and J dropped 4; count of bases not matched to a gene: 10. This CDR3 is 14 amino acids long. The sample holds a few counts of this clonotype. The sequences come from PBMCs from the stem cell graft donor, collected from the stem cell graft. The V call is TRBV20-1, the J call TRBJ2-7; 8 bases agree with TRBD2. The origin of this receptor is a human donor who donated a stem cell graft to a child with acute lymphoblastic leukemia. The CDR3 here is CSALGSGRRYEQYF. CDR3 DNA sequence: TGCAGTGCTTTGGGGAGCGGGAGAAGATACGAGCAGTACTTC.